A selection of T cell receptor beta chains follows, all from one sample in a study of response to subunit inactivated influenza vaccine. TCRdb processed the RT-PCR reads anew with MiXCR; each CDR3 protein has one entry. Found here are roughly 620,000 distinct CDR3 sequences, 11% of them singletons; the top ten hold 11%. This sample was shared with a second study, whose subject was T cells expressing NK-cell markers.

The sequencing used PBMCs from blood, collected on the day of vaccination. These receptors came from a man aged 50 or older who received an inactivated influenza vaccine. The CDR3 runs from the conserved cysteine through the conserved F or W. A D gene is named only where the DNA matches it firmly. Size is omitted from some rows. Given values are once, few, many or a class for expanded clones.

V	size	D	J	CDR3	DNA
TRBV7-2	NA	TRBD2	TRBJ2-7	CASRYSGTSGYEQYF	TGTGCCAGCAGATACAGCGGGACTAGCGGGTACGAGCAGTACTTC
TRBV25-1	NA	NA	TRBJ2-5	CASSDLPGETQYF	TGTGCCAGCAGTGACCTGCCCGGAGAGACCCAGTACTTC
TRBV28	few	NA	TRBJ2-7	CASSPTPWGTTISYEQYF	TGTGCCAGCAGCCCAACGCCATGGGGGACCACCATCTCCTACGAGCAGTACTTC
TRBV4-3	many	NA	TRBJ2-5	CASSQDSQGKTQYF	TGCGCCAGCAGCCAAGATTCCCAGGGGAAGACCCAGTACTTC
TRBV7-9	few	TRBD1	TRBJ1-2	CASSLIGQGSYTF	TGTGCCAGCAGCTTAATAGGACAGGGGAGCTACACCTTC
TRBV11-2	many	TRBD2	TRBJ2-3	CASSLDRTSGFTDTQYF	TGTGCCAGCAGCTTAGACCGGACTAGCGGGTTCACAGATACGCAGTATTTT
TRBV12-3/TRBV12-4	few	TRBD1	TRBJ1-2	CASNPLRTGAGYTF	TGTGCCAGCAACCCACTACGGACAGGGGCCGGCTACACCTTC
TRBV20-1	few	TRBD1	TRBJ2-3	CSAMSPDRTDTQYF	TGCAGTGCTATGTCCCCGGACAGGACGGATACGCAGTATTTT
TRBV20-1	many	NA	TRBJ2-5	CSGIPVGAIEETQYF	TGCAGTGGCATCCCCGTTGGGGCTATTGAAGAGACCCAGTACTTC
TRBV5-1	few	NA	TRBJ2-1	CASSLAVGLPTYNEQFF	TGCGCCAGCAGCTTGGCCGTTGGACTCCCAACCTACAATGAGCAGTTCTTC
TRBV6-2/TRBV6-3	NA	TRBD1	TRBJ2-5	CACRAGTAQETQYF	TGTGCCTGCAGAGCCGGGACAGCCCAAGAGACCCAGTACTTC
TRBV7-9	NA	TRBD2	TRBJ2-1	CASEPSGSYNEQFF	TGTGCCAGCGAACCTAGCGGGTCCTACAATGAGCAGTTCTTC
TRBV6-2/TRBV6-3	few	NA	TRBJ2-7	CASSGQPRSYEQYF	TGTGCCAGCAGCGGACAGCCCCGCTCCTACGAGCAGTACTTC
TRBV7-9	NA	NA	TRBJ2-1	CASSYRVLPYNEQFF	TGTGCCAGCAGCTACAGGGTACTCCCATACAATGAGCAGTTCTTC
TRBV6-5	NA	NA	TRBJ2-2	CASSYRVRAGELFF	TGTGCCAGCAGTTACCGGGTCCGGGCCGGGGAGCTGTTTTTT